Reported below is one TCR beta chain. Germline V lookup: CDR1 SGHNT, CDR2 YYREEE (reference sequence). The CDR3 spans 14 residues. Trimming removed 1 base from V and 0 bases from J, with 8 bases in between. This entry comes from a study of CD8+CD57+ T cells in acquired aplastic anemia. Genomic DNA served as template for TCR beta VDJ and CDR3 profiling. Each CDR3 protein gets one entry after TCRdb re-called the reads with MiXCR. In the table there are approximately 260,000 distinct CDR3 sequences, roughly 80% of which are singletons. CD8+CD57+ cell expansion had been shown by flow cytometry in patients chosen for sequencing.

Material: sorted CD4+, CD8+, or CD8+CD57+ T cells (not recorded which) from PBMCs. The sequence was collected from a human donor with aplastic anemia. This rearrangement joins TRBV5-4 to TRBJ2-7, with TRBD1 as a possible D gene (6 bases). CDR3: CASSLQGTSYEQYF. In nucleotides, the CDR3 is TGTGCCAGCAGCTTGCAGGGGACCTCCTACGAGCAGTACTTC.